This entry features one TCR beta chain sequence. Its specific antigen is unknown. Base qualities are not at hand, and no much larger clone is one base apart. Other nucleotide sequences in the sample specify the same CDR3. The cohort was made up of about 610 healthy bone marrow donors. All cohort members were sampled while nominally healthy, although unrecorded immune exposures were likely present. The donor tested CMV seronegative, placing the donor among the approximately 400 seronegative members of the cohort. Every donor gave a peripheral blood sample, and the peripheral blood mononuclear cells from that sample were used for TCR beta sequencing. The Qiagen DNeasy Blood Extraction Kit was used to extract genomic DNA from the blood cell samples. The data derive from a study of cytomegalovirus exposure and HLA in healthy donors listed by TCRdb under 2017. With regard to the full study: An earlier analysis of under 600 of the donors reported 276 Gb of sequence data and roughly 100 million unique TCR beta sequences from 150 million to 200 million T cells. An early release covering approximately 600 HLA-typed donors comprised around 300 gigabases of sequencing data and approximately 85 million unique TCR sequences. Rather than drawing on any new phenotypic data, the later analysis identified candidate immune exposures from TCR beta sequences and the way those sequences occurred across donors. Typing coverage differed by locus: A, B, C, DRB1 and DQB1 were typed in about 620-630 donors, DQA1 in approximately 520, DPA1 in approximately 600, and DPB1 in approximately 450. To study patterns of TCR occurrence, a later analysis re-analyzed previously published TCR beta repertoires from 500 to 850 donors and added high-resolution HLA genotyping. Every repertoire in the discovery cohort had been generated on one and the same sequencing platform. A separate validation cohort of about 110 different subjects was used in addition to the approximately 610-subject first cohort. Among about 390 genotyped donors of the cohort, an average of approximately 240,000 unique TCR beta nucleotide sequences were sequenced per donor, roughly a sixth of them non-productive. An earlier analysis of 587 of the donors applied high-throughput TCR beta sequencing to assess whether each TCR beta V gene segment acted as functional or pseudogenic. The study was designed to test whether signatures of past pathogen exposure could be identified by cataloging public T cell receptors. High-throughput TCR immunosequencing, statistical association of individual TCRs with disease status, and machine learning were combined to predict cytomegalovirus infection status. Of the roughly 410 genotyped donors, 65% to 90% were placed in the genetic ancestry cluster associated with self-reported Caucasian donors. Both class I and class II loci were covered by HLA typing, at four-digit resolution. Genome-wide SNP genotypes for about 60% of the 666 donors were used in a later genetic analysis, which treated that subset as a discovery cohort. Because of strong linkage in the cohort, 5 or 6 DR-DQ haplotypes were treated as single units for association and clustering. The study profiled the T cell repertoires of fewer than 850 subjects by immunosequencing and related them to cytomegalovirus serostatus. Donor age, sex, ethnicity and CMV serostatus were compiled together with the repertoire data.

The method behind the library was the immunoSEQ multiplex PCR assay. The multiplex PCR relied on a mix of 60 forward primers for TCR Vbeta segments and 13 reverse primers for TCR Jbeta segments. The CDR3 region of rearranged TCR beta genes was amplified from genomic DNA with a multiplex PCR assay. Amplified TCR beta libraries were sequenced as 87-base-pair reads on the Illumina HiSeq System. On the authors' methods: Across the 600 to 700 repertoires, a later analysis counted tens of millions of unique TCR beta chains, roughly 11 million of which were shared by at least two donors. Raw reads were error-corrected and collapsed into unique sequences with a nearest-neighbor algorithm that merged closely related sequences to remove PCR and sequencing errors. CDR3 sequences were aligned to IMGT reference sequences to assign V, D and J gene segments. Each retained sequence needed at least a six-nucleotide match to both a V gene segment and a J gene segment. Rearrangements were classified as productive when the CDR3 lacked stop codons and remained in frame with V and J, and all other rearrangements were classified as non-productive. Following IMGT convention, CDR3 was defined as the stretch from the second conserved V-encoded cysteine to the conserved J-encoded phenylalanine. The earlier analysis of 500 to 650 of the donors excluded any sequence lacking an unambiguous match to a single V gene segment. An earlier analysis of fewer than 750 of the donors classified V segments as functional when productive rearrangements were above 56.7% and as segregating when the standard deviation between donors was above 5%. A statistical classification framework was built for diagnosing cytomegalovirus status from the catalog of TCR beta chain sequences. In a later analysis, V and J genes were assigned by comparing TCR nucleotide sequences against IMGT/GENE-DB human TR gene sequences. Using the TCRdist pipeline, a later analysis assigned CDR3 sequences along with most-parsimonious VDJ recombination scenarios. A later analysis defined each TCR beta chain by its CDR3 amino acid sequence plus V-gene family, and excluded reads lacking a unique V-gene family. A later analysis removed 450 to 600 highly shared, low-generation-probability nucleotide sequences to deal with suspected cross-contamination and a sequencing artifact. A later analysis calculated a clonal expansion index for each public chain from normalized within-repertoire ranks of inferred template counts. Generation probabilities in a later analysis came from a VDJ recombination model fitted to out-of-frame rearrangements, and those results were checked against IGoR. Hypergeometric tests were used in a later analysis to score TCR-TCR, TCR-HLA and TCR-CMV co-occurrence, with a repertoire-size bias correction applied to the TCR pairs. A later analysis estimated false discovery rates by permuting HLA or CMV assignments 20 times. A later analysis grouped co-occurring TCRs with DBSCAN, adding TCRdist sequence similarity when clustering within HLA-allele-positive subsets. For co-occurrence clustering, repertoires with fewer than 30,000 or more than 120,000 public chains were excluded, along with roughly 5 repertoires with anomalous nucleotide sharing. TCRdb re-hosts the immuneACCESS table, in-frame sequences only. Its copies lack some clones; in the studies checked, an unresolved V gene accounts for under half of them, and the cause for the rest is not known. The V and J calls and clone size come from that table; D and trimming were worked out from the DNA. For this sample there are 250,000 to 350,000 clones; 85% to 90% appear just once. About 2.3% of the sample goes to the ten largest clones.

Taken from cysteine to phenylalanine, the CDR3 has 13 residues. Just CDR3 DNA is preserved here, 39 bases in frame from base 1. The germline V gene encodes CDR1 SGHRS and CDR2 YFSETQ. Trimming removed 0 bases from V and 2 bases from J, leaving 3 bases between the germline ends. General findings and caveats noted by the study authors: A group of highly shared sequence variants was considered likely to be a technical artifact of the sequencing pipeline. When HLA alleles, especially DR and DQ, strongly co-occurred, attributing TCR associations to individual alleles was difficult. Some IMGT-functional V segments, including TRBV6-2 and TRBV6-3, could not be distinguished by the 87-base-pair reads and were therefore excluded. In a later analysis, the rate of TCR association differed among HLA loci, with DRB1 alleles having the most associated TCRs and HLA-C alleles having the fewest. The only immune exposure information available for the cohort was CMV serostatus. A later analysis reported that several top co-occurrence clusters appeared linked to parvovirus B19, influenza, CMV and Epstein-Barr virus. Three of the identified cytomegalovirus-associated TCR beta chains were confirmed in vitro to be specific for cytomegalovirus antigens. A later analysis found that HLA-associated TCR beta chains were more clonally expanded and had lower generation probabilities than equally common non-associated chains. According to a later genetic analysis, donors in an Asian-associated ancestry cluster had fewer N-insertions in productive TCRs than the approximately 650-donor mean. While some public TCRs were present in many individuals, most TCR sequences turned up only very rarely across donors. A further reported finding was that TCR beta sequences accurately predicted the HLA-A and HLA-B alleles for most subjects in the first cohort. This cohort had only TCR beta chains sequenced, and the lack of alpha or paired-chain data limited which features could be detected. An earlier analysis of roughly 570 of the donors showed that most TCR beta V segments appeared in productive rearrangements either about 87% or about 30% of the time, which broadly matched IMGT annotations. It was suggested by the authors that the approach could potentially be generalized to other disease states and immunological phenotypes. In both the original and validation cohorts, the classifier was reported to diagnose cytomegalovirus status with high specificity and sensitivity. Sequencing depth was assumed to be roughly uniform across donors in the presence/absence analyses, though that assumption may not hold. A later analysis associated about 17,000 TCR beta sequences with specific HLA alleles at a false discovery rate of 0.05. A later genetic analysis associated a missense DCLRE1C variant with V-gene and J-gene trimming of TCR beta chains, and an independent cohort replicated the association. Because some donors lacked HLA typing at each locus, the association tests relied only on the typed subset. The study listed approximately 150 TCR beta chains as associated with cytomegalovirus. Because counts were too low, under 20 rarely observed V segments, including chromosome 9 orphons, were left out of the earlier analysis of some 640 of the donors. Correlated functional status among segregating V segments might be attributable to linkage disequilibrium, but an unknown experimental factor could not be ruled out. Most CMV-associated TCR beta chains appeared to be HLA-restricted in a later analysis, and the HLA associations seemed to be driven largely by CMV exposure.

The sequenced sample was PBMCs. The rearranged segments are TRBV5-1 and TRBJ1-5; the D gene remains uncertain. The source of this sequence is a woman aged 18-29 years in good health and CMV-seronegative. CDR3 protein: CASSLAGNQPQHF. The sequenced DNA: TGCGCCAGCAGCTTGGCCGGCAATCAGCCCCAGCATTTT.